The rows below give T cell receptor beta chains drawn from one sample of a study of cytomegalovirus exposure and HLA in healthy donors. Method: immunoSEQ multiplex PCR; TCRdb's copy keeps in-frame clones and lacks some. The sample includes some 210,000 clones, 70% to 85% of them seen just once. Material: PBMCs. The receptors derive from a male donor in good health and CMV-seronegative. Both conserved end residues are part of each CDR3. The size entry is marked missing in some rows and otherwise reads once, few, many or a size class.

V	size	CDR3
TRBV6-5	-	CASREPGFSYEQYF
TRBV28	-	CASSLHRGSYNEQFF
TRBV6-4	-	CASSGYRGLYEQYF
TRBV6-5	-	CASSLDRPGNTIYF
TRBV5-1	-	CASSLASGFRETQYF
TRBV6-5	-	CASSPDRTGELFF
TRBV6-1	-	CASTSGSSYNEQFF
TRBV10-2	few	CASGQVTHEQYF
TRBV30	-	CACHERGGGDTQYF
TRBV30	-	CAWSALHNEQFF
TRBV27	-	CASSFGQGLYEQYF
TRBV7-9	-	CASSLIAGEQYF
TRBV27	once	CASSISTLQGMQKTQYF
TRBV19	-	CASSISGGGNEQFF
TRBV27	-	CASSSTGGSGQPQHF
TRBV29-1	-	CSVMTGGSYEQYF
TRBV6-6	-	CASSYVPSGINEQFF
TRBV5-6	-	CASSQERVAGVHEQYF
TRBV7-8	-	CASSLTRRSSYNEQFF
TRBV5-1	-	CASSYTGYSGNTIYF
TRBV2	once	CASRNQGANTGELFF
TRBV7-8	-	CASSPRAGAPNTGELFF
TRBV6-5	-	CASSYIRGADTQYF
TRBV5-6	-	CASSSLVGTGDNEQFF
TRBV5-1	-	CASSLEGARNEKLFF
TRBV9	-	CASSVDSRGDKQFF
TRBV5-1	few	CASSFGTGGTGTEAFF
TRBV5-1	-	CASSFSGPAANTGELFF
TRBV25-1	-	CASIPGLAEKLFF
TRBV25-1	-	CASSDYGTGVHEQYF
TRBV7-2	-	CASSPFTGGYGYTF
TRBV12-5	-	CASGLEAGGGNEQFF
TRBV11-2	-	CASSLDRGGAVIYGYTF
TRBV28	-	CASSSTRGGYTF
TRBV7-2	-	CASSWDRGRQETQYF
TRBV7-9	once	CASSFVLRRTSGSYNEQFF
TRBV28	-	CASRDRGEAYGYTF
TRBV5-4	-	CASSLEGRAVTDTQYF
TRBV19	-	CASTVWAGSNQPQHF
TRBV7-8	-	CASSPSGRRNTGELFF
TRBV29-1	-	CSVEMQGLGYTF